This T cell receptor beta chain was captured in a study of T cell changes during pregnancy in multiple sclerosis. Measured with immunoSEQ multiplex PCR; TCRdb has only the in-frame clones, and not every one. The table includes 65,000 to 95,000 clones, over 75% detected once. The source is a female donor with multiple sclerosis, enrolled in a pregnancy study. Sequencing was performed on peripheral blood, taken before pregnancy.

The CDR3 bases are TGTGCCAGCAGCGCTACCAGACAGGTTTCTACCGGGGAGCTGTTTTTT. Its translation is CASSATRQVSTGELFF. V is TRBV9 and J is TRBJ2-2; TRBD1 is a possible D gene (6 bases). V lost 3 bases and J lost 5, with 17 bases in between. This CDR3 region has 16 residues. CDR1 is SGDLS, CDR2 YYNGEE, per germline.